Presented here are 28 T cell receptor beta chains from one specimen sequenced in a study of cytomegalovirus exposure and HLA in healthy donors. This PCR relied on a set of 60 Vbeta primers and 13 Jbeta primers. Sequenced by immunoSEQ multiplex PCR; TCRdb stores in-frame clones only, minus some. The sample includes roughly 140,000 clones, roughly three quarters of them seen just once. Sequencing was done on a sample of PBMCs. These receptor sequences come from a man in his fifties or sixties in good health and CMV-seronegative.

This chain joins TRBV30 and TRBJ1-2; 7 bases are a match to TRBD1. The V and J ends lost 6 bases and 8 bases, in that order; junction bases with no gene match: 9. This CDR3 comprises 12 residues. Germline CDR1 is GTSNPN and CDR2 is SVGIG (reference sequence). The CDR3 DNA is TGTGCCTGCCGACAGGGATCACTAGGCTACACCTTC. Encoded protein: CACRQGSLGYTF.

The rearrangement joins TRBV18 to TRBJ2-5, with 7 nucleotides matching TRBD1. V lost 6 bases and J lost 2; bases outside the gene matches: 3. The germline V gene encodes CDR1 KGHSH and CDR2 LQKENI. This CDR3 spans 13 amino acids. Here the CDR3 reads CASSWGQQETQYF. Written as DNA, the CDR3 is TGTGCCAGCTCGTGGGGACAGCAAGAGACCCAGTACTTC. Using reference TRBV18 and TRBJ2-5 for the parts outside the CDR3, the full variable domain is NAGVMQNPRHLVRRRGQEARLRCSPMKGHSHVYWYRQLPEEGLKFMVYLQKENIIDESGMPKERFSAEFPKEGPSILRIQQVVRGDSAAYFCASSWGQQETQYFGPGTRLLVL.

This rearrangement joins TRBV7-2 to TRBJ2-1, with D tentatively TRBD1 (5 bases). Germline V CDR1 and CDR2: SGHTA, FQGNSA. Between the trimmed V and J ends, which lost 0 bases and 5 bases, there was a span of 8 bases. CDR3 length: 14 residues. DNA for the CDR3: TGTGCCAGCAGCTTAGCAGGGGTAAACAATGAGCAGTTCTTC. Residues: CASSLAGVNNEQFF.

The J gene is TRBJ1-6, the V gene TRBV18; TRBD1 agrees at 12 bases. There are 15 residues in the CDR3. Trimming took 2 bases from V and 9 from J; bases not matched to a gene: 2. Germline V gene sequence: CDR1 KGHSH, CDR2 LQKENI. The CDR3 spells CASSPWGQGASPLHF. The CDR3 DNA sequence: TGTGCCAGCTCACCATGGGGACAGGGGGCTTCACCCCTCCACTTT.

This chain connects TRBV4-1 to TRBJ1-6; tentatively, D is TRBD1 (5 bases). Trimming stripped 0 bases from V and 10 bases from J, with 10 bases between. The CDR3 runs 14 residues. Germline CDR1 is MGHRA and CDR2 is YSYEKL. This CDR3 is CASSQEGQKSPLHF. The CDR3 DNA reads TGCGCCAGCAGCCAAGAGGGGCAAAAATCACCCCTCCACTTT.

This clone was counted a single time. The chain's CDR3 is CASSQLQGNEQFF. DNA of the CDR3: TGCGCCAGCAGCCAATTACAGGGGAATGAGCAGTTCTTC. The genes are TRBV4-3 and TRBJ2-1; 7 bases are shared with TRBD1. Per germline, CDR1 LGHNA and CDR2 YSLEER. V shed 2 bases and J 7 bases; nucleotides not matched to a gene: 2. The CDR3 extends over 13 amino acids.

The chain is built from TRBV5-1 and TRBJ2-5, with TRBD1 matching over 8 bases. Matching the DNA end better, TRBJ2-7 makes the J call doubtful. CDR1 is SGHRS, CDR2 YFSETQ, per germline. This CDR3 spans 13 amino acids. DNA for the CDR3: TGCGCCAGCAGCTTGGCGACAGGGGCCGAGCAGTACTTC. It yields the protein CASSLATGAEQYF.

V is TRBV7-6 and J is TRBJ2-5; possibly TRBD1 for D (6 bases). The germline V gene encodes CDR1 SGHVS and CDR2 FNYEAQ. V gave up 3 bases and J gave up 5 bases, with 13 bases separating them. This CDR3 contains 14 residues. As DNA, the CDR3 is TGTGCCAGCAGCTTTACAGGGAAGGGTGAGACCCAGTACTTC. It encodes CASSFTGKGETQYF.

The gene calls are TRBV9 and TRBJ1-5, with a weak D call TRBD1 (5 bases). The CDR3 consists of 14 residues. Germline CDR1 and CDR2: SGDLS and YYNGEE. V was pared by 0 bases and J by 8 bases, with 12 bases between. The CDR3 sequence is CASSVAAGWEPQHF. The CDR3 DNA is TGTGCCAGCAGCGTAGCCGCAGGGTGGGAGCCCCAGCATTTT.

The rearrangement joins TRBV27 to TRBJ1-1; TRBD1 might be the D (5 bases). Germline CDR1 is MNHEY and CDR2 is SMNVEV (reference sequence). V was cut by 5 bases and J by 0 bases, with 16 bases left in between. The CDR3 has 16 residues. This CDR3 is CASSSTNGGMNTEAFF. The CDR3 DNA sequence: TGTGCCAGCAGTAGTACCAACGGGGGGATGAACACTGAAGCTTTCTTT.

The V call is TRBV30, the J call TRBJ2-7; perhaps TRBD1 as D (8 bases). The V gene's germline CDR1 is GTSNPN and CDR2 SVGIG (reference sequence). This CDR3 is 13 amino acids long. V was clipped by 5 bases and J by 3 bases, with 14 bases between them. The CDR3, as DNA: TGTGCCTGGGACACAGGGGGGGTCTACGAGCAGTACTTC. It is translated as CAWDTGGVYEQYF.

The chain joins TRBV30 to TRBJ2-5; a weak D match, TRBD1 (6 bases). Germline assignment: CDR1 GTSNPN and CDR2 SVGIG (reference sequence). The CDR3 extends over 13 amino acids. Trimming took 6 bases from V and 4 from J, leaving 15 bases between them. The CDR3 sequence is CACHAGVGETQYF. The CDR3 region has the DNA TGTGCCTGTCACGCAGGGGTCGGAGAGACCCAGTACTTC. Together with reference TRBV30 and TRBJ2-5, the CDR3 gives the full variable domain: SQTIHQWPATLVQPVGSPLSLECTVEGTSNPNLYWYRQAAGRGLQLLFYSVGIGQISSEVPQNLSASRPQDRQFILSSKKLLLSDSGFYLCACHAGVGETQYFGPGTRLLVL.

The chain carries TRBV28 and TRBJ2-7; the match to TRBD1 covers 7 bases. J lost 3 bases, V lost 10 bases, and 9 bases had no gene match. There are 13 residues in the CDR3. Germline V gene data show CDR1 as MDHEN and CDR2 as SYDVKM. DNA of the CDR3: TGTGCCATTCGTTCACAGGGGAACTACGAGCAGTACTTC. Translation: CAIRSQGNYEQYF. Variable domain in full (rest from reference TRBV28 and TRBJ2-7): DVKVTQSSRYLVKRTGEKVFLECVQDMDHENMFWYRQDPGLGLRLIYFSYDVKMKEKGDIPEGYSVSREKKERFSLILESASTNQTSMYLCAIRSQGNYEQYFGPGTRLTVT.

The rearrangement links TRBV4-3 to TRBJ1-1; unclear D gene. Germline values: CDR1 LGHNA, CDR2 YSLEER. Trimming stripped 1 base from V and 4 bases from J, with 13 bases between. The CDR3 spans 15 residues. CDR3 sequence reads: CASSQGGVIGTEAFF. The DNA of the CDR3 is TGCGCCAGCAGCCAAGGTGGAGTGATAGGCACTGAAGCTTTCTTT.

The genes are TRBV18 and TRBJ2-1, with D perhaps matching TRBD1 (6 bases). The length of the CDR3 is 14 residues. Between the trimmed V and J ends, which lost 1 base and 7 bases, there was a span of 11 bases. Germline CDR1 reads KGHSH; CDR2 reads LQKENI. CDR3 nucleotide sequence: TGTGCCAGCTCACCACTGGGGGCAGGTAATGAGCAGTTCTTC. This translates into CASSPLGAGNEQFF.

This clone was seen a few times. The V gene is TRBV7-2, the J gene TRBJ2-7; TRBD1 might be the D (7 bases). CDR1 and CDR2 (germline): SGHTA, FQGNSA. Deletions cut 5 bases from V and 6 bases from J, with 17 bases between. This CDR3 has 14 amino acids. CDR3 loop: CASSRPTGRGEQYF. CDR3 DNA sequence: TGTGCCAGCAGCCGGCCGACAGGGCGGGGCGAGCAGTACTTC. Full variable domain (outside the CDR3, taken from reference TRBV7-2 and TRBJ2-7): GAGVSQSPSNKVTEKGKDVELRCDPISGHTALYWYRQSLGQGLEFLIYFQGNSAPDKSGLPSDRFSAERTGGSVSTLTIQRTQQEDSAVYLCASSRPTGRGEQYFGPGTRLTVT.

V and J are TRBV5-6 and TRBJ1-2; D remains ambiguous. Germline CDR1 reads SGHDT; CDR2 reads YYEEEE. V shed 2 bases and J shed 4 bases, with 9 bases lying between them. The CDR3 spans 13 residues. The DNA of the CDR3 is TGTGCCAGCAGCTTCAGTCAGTCCTATGGCTACACCTTC. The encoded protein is CASSFSQSYGYTF.

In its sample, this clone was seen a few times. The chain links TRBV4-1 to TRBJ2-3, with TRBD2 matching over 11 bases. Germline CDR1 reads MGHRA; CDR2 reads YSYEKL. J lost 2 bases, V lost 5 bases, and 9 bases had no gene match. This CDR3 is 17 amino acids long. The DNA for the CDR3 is TGCGCCAGCAGCTCCGAAGGGACTAGCGGATTCACAGATACGCAGTATTTT. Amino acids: CASSSEGTSGFTDTQYF.

The CDR3 loop reads CASSLMGGSTDTQYF. Here the CDR3 DNA reads TGTGCCAGCAGCTTAATGGGGGGGAGCACAGATACGCAGTATTTT. The V call is TRBV7-3, the J call TRBJ2-3; 7 bases line up with TRBD2. This CDR3 is 15 amino acids long. V lost 1 base, J lost 0 bases, and 1 base stayed unmatched. CDR1 and CDR2 (germline): SGHTA, FQGTGA.

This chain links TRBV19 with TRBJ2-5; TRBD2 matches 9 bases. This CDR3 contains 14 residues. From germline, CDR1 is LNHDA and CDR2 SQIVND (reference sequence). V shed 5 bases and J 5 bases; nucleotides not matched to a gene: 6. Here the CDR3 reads CASSDGAGGETQYF. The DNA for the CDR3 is TGTGCCAGTAGTGATGGAGCGGGAGGTGAGACCCAGTACTTC.

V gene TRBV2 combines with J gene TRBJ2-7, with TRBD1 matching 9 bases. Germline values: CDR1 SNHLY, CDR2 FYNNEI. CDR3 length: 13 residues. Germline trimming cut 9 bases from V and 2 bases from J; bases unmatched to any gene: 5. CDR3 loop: CASEGQGPYEQYF. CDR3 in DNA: TGTGCCAGTGAGGGACAGGGACCCTACGAGCAGTACTTC.

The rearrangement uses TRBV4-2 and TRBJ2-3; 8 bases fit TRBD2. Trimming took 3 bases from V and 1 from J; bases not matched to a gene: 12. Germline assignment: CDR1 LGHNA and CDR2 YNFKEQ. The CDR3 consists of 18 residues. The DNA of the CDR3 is TGTGCCAGCAGCCATCCCTGGGTGCGGGAGGAGGGCACAGATACGCAGTATTTT. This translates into CASSHPWVREEGTDTQYF.

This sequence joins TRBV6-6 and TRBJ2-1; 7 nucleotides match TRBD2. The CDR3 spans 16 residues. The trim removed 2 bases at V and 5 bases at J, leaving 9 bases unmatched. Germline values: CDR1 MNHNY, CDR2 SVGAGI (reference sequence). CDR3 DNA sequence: TGTGCCAGCAGTTACCCGCTTAGCGGGTTCGACAATGAGCAGTTCTTC. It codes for CASSYPLSGFDNEQFF.

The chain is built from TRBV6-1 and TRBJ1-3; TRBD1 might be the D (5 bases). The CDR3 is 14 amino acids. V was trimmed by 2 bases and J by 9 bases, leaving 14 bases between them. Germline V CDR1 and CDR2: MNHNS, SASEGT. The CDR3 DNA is TGTGCCAGCAGTGAACTAAGGGGCAGAGCCACCATATATTTT. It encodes CASSELRGRATIYF.

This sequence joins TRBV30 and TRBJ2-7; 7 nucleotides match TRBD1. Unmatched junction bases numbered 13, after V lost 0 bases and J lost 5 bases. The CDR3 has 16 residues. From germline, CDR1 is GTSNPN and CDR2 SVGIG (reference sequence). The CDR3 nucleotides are TGTGCCTGGAGTGTACTTGGACAGGAACCTTCCCACGAGCAGTACTTC. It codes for CAWSVLGQEPSHEQYF.

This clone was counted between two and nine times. CDR3 region: CASSEREHQPQHF. Here the CDR3 DNA reads TGTGCCAGCAGTGAGAGGGAACATCAGCCCCAGCATTTT. The V and J genes are TRBV2 and TRBJ1-5; D unclear. Germline CDR1 is SNHLY and CDR2 is FYNNEI. Trimming stripped 3 bases from V and 5 bases from J, with 8 bases between. This CDR3 has 13 amino acids.

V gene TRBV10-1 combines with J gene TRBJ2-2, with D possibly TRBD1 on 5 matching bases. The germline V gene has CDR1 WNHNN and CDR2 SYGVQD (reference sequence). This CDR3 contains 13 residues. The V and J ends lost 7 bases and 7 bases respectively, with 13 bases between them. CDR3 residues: CASKSGSSGELFF. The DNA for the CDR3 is TGCGCCAGCAAGTCAGGGTCGAGCGGGGAGCTGTTTTTT.

The CDR3 DNA is TGTGCCATCAGTGCTAGCGGGAGCGGCACCGGGGAGCTGTTTTTT. Its translation is CAISASGSGTGELFF. The genes are TRBV10-3 and TRBJ2-2, with 10 positions matching TRBD2. The germline V gene encodes CDR1 ENHRY and CDR2 SYGVKD. V shed 4 bases and J 4 bases; nucleotides not matched to a gene: 3. This CDR3 is built from 15 residues.